Below, one TCR beta chain is given with its context. Its antigen is still unknown. The V gene lost 0 bases and the J gene lost 2 bases, with 11 bases spanning the gap. The CDR3 spans 17 residues. Germline V gene sequence: CDR1 KGHSH, CDR2 LQKENI. The PCR used 60 Vbeta and 13 Jbeta primers. TCRdb keeps only in-frame clones here, not all; method: immunoSEQ multiplex PCR. The sample comprises 100,000 to 150,000 clones, over 70% of which are singletons, and 2.5% to 3.5% rests with the top ten. The donors were healthy bone marrow donors. The record originates from a study of cytomegalovirus exposure and HLA in healthy donors. Notes on the study in general: In vitro, three CMV-associated chains proved specific for CMV antigens.

The clonotype comes from a woman in her forties or fifties in good health and CMV-seronegative. Sequenced input: PBMCs. This chain joins TRBV18 and TRBJ2-6, with TRBD1 as a possible D gene (6 bases). The chain's CDR3 is CASSPPVAGAGANVLTF. CDR3 DNA: TGTGCCAGCTCACCACCGGTCGCAGGGGCTGGGGCCAACGTCCTGACTTTC. Complete variable domain (other parts from reference TRBV18 and TRBJ2-6): NAGVMQNPRHLVRRRGQEARLRCSPMKGHSHVYWYRQLPEEGLKFMVYLQKENIIDESGMPKERFSAEFPKEGPSILRIQQVVRGDSAAYFCASSPPVAGAGANVLTFGAGSRLTVL.